This TCR beta chain is drawn from a study of T-cell reconstitution after alpha-beta-depleted transplantation in children. Germline V gives CDR1 LGHDT, CDR2 YNNKEL (reference sequence). V was clipped by 4 bases and J by 4 bases, with 10 bases between them. The CDR3 runs 13 residues. This sample's TCRbeta library carried unique molecular identifier barcodes. TCRdb reanalysed the PCR reads using MiXCR and keeps one entry per CDR3 protein. This sample has about 540,000 distinct CDR3 sequences, with about a sixth found just once. The rearrangement uses TRBV3-1 and TRBJ1-2; D is ambiguous. This sequence originates from a human donor who donated a stem cell graft to a child with acute lymphoblastic leukemia. This specimen was PBMCs from the stem cell graft donor, taken from the stem cell graft. The CDR3 DNA reads TGTGCCAGCAGCCCGTTGCAAACCTATGGCTACACCTTC. Translating it yields CASSPLQTYGYTF.